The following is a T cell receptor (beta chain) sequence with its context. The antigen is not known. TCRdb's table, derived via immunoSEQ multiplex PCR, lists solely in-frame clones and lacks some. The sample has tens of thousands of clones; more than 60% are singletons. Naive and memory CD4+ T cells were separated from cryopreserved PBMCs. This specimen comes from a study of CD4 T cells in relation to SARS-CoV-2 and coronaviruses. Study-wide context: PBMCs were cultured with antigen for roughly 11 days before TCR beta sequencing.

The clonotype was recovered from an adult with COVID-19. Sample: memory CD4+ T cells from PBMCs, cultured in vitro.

The CDR3 nucleotides are TGTGCCAGCAGCGTAGTAGCGGATACCTACAATGAGCAGTTCTTC. It translates to CASSVVADTYNEQFF. The chain has TRBV9 and TRBJ2-1; a possible D gene is TRBD2 (6 bases). The length of the CDR3 is 15 residues. CDR1 is SGDLS, CDR2 YYNGEE, per germline. Trimming cost V 0 bases and J 2 bases, with 9 bases left between them.